This TCR beta chain was identified in a study of blood T cell repertoires in COVID-19. Whole-study context: PBMCs, B-cell-depleted T cells, or T cells provided the cDNA or gDNA that made up the material.

Sequencing used immunoSEQ multiplex PCR; TCRdb keeps in-frame clones, though not all of them. Of 150,000 or so clones in the sample, roughly 89% were seen once. The sample consisted of peripheral blood. This clonotype originated in a man in his 60s with active or convalescent COVID-19.

The CDR3 DNA is TGTGCCAGCAGTGGACAGGGACACTTAAGCTCCTACGAGCAGTACTTC. This gives the protein CASSGQGHLSSYEQYF. The chain employs TRBV6-1 and TRBJ2-7, with 7 bases that match TRBD1. The V gene end was trimmed by 4 bases and the J gene end by 0 bases; junction bases not matched to a gene: 9. This CDR3 is 16 amino acids long. Per the germline V gene, CDR1 is MNHNS and CDR2 is SASEGT.